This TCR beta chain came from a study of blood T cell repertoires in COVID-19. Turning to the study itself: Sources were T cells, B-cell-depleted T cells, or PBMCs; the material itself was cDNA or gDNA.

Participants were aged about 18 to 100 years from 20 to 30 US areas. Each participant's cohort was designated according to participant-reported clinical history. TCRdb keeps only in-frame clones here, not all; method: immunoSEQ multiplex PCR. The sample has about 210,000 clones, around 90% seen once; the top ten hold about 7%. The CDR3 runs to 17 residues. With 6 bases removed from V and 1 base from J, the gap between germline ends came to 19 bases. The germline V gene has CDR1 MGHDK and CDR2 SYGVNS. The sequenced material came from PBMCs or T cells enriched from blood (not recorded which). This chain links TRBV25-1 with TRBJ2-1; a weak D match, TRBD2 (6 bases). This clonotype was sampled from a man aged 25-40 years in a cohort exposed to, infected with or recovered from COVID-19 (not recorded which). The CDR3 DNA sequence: TGTGCCAGCAGCCCCGCCAGCGGGCTCGAATCCTACAATGAGCAGTTCTTC. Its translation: CASSPASGLESYNEQFF. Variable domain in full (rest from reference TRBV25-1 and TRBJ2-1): EADIYQTPRYLVIGTGKKITLECSQTMGHDKMYWYQQDPGMELHLIHYSYGVNSTEKGDLSSESTVSRIRTEHFPLTLESARPSHTSQYLCASSPASGLESYNEQFFGPGTRLTVL.